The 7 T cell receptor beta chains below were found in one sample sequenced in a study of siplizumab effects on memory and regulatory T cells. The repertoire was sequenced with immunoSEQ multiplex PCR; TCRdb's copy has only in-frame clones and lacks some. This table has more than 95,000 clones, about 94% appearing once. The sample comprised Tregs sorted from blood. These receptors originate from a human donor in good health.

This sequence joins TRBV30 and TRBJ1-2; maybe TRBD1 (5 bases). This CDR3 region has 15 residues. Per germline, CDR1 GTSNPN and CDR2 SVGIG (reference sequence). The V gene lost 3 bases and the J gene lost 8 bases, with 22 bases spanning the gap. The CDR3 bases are TGTGCCTGGAGAAGGGGAGGGTCGGATGTAATAGGCTACACCTTC. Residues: CAWRRGGSDVIGYTF. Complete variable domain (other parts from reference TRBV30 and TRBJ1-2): SQTIHQWPATLVQPVGSPLSLECTVEGTSNPNLYWYRQAAGRGLQLLFYSVGIGQISSEVPQNLSASRPQDRQFILSSKKLLLSDSGFYLCAWRRGGSDVIGYTFGSGTRLTVV.

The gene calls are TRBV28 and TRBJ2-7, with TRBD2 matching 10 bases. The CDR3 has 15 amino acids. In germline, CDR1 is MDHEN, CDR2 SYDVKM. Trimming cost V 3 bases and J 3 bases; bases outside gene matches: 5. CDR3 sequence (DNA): TGTGCCAGCAGTTTGGGACTAGCGACATACTACGAGCAGTACTTC. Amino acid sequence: CASSLGLATYYEQYF.

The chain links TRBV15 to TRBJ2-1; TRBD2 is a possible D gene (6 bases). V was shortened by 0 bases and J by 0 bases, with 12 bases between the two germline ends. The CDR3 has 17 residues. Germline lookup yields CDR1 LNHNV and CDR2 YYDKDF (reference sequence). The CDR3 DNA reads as TGTGCCACCAGCAGAGACTGGCGGGACCTCTCCTACAATGAGCAGTTCTTC. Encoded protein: CATSRDWRDLSYNEQFF.

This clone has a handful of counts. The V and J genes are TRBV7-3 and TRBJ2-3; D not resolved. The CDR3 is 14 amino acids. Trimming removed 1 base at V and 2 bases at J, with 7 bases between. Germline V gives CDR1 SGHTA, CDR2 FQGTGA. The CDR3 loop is CASSLRANTDTQYF. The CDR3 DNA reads TGTGCCAGCAGCTTAAGGGCTAACACAGATACGCAGTATTTT.

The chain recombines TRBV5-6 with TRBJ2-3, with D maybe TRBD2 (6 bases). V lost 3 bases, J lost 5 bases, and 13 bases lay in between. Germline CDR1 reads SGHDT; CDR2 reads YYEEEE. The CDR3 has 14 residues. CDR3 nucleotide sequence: TGTGCCAGCAGCTACCGATCAGCGGGAGATACGCAGTATTTT. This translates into CASSYRSAGDTQYF.

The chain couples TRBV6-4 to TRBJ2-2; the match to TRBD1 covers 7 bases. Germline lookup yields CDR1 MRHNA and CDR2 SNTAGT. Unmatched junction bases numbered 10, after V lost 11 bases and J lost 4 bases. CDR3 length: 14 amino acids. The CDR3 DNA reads TGTGCCCGGGGTAGGGGGCCGGGCACCGGGGAGCTGTTTTTT. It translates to CARGRGPGTGELFF.

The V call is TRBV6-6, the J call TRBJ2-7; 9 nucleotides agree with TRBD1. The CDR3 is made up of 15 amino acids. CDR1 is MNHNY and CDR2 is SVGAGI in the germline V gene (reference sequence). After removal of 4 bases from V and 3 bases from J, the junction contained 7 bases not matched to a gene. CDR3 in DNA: TGTGCCAGCAGTTCCCCAGACAGGGGGAGCTACGAGCAGTACTTC. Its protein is CASSSPDRGSYEQYF.